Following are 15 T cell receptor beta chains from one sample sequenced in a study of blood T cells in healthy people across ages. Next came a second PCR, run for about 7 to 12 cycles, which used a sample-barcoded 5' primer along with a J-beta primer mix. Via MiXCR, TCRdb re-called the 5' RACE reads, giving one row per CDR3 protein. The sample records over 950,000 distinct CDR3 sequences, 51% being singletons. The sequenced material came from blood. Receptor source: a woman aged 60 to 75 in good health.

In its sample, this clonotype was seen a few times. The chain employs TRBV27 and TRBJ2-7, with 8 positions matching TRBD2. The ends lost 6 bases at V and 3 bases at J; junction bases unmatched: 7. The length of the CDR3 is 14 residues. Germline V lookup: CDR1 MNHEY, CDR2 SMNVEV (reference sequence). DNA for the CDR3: TGTGCCAGCAGCCGTAGCGGGAACAACTACGAGCAGTACTTC. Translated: CASSRSGNNYEQYF.

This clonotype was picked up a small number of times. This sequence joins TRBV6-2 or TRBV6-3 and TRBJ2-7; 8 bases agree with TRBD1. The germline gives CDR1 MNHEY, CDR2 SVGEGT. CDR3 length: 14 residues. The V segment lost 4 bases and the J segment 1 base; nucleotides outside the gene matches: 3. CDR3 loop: CASSLQGESYEQYF. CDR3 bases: TGTGCCAGCAGTTTACAGGGGGAATCCTACGAGCAGTACTTC.

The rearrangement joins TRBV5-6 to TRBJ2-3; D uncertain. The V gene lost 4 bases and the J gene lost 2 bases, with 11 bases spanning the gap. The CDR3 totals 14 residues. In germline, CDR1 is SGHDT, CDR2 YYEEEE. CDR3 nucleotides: TGTGCCAGCAGCGACCGGGTCAACACAGATACGCAGTATTTT. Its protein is CASSDRVNTDTQYF.

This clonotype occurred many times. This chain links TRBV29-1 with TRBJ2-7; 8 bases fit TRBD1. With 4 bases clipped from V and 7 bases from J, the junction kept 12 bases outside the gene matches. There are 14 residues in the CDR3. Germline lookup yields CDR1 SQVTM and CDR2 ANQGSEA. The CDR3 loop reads CSVAIGTGSGEQYF. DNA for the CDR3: TGCAGCGTTGCCATTGGGACAGGATCCGGAGAGCAGTACTTC.

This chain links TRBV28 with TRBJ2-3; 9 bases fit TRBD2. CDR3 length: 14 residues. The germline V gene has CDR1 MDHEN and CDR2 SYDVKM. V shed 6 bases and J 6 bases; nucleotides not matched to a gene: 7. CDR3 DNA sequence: TGTGCCAGCAGCGGCCTTAGCGGGAGCGATACGCAGTATTTT. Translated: CASSGLSGSDTQYF.

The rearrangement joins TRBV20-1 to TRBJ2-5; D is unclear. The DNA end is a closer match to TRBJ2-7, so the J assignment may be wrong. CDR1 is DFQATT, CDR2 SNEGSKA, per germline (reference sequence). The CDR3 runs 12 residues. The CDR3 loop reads CSARFVGYEQYF. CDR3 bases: TGCAGTGCTAGGTTCGTTGGGTACGAGCAGTACTTC.

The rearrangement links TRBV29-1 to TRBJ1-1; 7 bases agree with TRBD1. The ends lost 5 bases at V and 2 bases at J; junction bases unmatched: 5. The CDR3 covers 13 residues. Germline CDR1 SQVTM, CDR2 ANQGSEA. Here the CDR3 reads CSVSGQKNTEAFF. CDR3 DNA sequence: TGCAGCGTTTCGGGACAGAAAAACACTGAAGCTTTCTTT. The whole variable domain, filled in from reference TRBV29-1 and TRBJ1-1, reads SAVISQKPSRDICQRGTSLTIQCQVDSQVTMMFWYRQQPGQSLTLIATANQGSEATYESGFVIDKFPISRPNLTFSTLTVSNMSPEDSSIYLCSVSGQKNTEAFFGQGTRLTVV.

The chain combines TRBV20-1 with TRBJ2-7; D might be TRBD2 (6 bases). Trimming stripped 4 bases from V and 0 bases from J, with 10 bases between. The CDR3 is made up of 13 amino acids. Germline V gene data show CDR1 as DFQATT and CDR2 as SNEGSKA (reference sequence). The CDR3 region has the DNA TGCAGTGCTAAAGGCGGGAACTCCTACGAGCAGTACTTC. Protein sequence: CSAKGGNSYEQYF.

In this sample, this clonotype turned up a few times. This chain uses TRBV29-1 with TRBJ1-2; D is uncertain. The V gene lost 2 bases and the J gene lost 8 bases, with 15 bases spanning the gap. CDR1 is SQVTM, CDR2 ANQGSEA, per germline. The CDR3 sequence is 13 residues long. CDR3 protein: CSVETWVSDGYTF. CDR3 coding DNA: TGCAGCGTTGAAACGTGGGTTTCGGACGGCTACACCTTC.

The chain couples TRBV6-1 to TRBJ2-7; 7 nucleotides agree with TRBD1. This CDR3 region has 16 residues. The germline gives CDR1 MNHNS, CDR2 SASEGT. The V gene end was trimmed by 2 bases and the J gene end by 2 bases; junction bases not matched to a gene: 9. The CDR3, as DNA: TGTGCCAGCAGTGAATCGGGACAGAGGATAACCTACGAGCAGTACTTC. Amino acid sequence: CASSESGQRITYEQYF.

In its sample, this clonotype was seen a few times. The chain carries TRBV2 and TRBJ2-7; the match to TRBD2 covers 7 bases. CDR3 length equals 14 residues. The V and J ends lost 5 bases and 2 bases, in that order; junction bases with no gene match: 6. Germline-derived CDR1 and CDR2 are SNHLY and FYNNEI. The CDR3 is CASSILGGAYEQYF. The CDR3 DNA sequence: TGTGCCAGCAGTATCCTGGGGGGGGCCTACGAGCAGTACTTC.

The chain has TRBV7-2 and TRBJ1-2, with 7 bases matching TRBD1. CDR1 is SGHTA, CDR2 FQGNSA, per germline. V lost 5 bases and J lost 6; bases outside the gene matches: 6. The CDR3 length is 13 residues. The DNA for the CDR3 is TGTGCCAGCAGCCCCTACAGGGGTGATGGCTACACCTTC. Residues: CASSPYRGDGYTF.

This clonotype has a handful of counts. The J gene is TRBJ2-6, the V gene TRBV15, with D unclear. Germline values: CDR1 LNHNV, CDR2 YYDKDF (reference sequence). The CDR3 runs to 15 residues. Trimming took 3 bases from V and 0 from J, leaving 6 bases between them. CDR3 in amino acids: CATSRPNSGANVLTF. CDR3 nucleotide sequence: TGTGCCACCAGCAGGCCAAACTCTGGGGCCAACGTCCTGACTTTC.

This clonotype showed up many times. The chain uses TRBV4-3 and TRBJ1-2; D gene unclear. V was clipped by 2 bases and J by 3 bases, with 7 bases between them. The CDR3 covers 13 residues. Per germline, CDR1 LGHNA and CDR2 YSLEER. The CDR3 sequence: CASSQIRDYGYTF. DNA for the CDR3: TGCGCCAGCAGCCAAATCAGAGACTATGGCTACACCTTC.

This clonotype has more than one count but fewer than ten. Written as DNA, the CDR3 is TGTGCCACCAGCCCACCGGTGTCCTGGAATGAGCAGTTCTTC. Protein product: CATSPPVSWNEQFF. This chain connects TRBV15 to TRBJ2-1; unclear D gene. The ends were cut back, 5 bases at V and 7 bases at J, with 15 bases in the middle. CDR1 LNHNV and CDR2 YYDKDF come from the germline V gene (reference sequence). The CDR3 extends over 14 amino acids.